This T cell receptor beta chain was sequenced for a study of PD-L1 blockade in urothelial cancer. Study-wide background: Per blood sample, T cells had a median of 141,255.

TCRdb's table, derived via immunoSEQ multiplex PCR, lists solely in-frame clones and lacks some. Of some 110,000 clones in the sample, around 89% were seen once. The germline CDR1 and CDR2 sequences are KGHSH and LQKENI. CDR3 length equals 15 residues. The ends lost 5 bases at V and 8 bases at J; junction bases unmatched: 8. Time point reported: peripheral blood 6 weeks after treatment start. Sample: PBMCs, taken around atezolizumab (anti-PD-L1) treatment. This sequence joins TRBV18 and TRBJ2-4; the match to TRBD1 covers 11 bases. The TCR originated in a man between 60 and 70 years old with urothelial cancer. The CDR3 sequence: CASSSQGTGGDIQYF. The DNA of the CDR3 is TGTGCCAGCTCATCTCAAGGGACAGGGGGGGACATTCAGTACTTC.